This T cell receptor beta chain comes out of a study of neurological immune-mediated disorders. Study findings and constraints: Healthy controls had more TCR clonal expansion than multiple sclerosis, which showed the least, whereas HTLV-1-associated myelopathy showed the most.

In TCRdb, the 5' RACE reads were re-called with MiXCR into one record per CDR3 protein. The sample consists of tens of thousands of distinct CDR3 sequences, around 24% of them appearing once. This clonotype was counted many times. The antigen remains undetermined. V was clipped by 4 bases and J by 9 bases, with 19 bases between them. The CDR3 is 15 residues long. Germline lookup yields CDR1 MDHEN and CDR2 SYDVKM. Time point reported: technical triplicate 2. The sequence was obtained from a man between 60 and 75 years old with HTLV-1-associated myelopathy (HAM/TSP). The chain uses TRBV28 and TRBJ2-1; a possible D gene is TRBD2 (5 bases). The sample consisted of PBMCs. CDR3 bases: TGTGCCAGCAGTTCACCGGGATCATCCCTAGGTGAGCAGTTCTTC. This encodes CASSSPGSSLGEQFF. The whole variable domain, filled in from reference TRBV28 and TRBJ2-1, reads DVKVTQSSRYLVKRTGEKVFLECVQDMDHENMFWYRQDPGLGLRLIYFSYDVKMKEKGDIPEGYSVSREKKERFSLILESASTNQTSMYLCASSSPGSSLGEQFFGPGTRLTVL.